This T cell receptor (beta chain) was identified in a study of T-cell memory formation after mild COVID-19 (dated by TCRdb to the early 2020s). Notes on the research overall: TCR sequence clusters from the two donors were largely donor specific. In two donors, T-cell clones that expanded and contracted after mild COVID-19 were tracked by sequencing TCRalpha and TCRbeta repertoires over time. Two young, previously healthy adult volunteers, one female and one male, were included in the cohort.

On this clonotype itself: Its antigen has not been determined. Per-base quality was not reported, and no clone a single base away is much larger than it.

Ficoll-Paque density gradient centrifugation was used to isolate PBMCs. Broad study findings and their caveats: Only two mild cases were covered in the study, and larger cohorts including severe cases with pre-infection samples were considered necessary. Balanced CD4/CD8 phenotypes were observed for clones contracting from day 15 to 85, whereas a bias towards CD4+ was observed for a second wave of clones expanding from day 15 to 37. Some responding clones were found in pre-infection memory, which suggests that pre-existing cross-reactive memory T cells took part in the SARS-CoV-2 response. Contracting CD4+ clones were found mainly in CM and EM memory subsets, while CD8+ clones were enriched in EMRA. Whether the second-wave clones peaking on day 37 were SARS-CoV-2 specific was not confirmed.

Sequencing used an Illumina NovaSeq 6000. TCRalpha and TCRbeta cDNA libraries were built by 5'RACE with constant-segment primers, adding sample barcodes and unique molecular identifiers. RNA was extracted from every sample with Trizol reagent. Libraries were amplified in two PCR steps, with a second sample barcode and Illumina TruSeq adapters added in the second step. Sequencing of the libraries was done on an Illumina NovaSeq, producing 2 x 150 bp paired-end reads. The paper's data handling went like this. With migec v1.2.7, reads were demultiplexed and then collapsed into UMI-guided consensus sequences. Using mixcr v2.1.11, UMI consensuses were aligned to TRA and TRB V and J templates and then assembled into clonotypes. Clonotypes were classified as expanded or contracted when called significant by both edgeR and NoisET, with noise models trained on biological replicates. For edgeR calls, the cutoffs were a false discovery rate-adjusted p below 0.01 and a log2 fold-change threshold of 1. As an exploratory analysis of dynamics, PCA with hierarchical clustering was applied to max-normalized trajectories of the 1000 most abundant clonotypes. Separately sequenced CD4+ and CD8+ repertoires were used to assign the CD4 or CD8 phenotype of responding clones. TCRdb itself trimmed the public reads at Q25 with fastp, ran MiXCR and retained productive beta chains. Here each entry gathers all rows of one CDR3 protein and keeps the most common genes and DNA. TCRdb assigned the V and J calls; the authors' analysis was not used. Recorded for this sample are 350,000 to 400,000 distinct CDR3 sequences; around a fifth of them occurred a single time. Approximately 13% of the sample belongs to the ten largest clones.

There are 15 amino acids in the CDR3, from cysteine to phenylalanine inclusive. The sequence is cut down to CDR3 DNA, 45 bases in frame from base 1. The germline V gene sets CDR1 to SGHTA and CDR2 to FQGNSA. Between the V and J ends, shortened by 5 bases and 0 bases respectively, the junction contains 11 bases. The sequence was collected from an adult woman who had mild COVID-19 (a few samples of this study predate the infection). The sample titles of this study are shuffled in the database, so cell type and time point are left out; the donor was told from shared clones. Sequencing was carried out using PBMCs or a T cell subset sorted from them (not recorded which). This chain joins TRBV7-2 to TRBJ2-1; the D gene cannot be named for sure. The CDR3 protein is CASSGVKSSYNEQFF. At the DNA level, the sequence is TGTGCCAGCAGCGGGGTCAAGAGCTCCTACAATGAGCAGTTCTTC.